The sequence of this TCR beta chain was determined in a study of shared clonotypes between healthy human individuals. About the study: Three CD4 naive, three CD4 memory, two CD8 naive and one CD8 memory plate were used per donor.

CD4+ cells underwent separation, giving CD45RA+ naive and CD45RA-negative memory subsets. Germline V gene data show CDR1 as SNHLY and CDR2 as FYNNEI. The CDR3 is 14 amino acids. V lost 6 bases, J lost 4 bases, and 13 bases lay in between. Clones were sequenced by immunoSEQ multiplex PCR, and TCRdb holds only the in-frame ones, with some missing. This table holds about 2.4 million clones, about 92% found once. The receptor was derived from a young man in good health. The chain is built from TRBV2 and TRBJ1-5, with D perhaps TRBD1 (6 bases). Sequencing used naive CD4+ T cells sorted from blood. Subset meaning: CD45RA+ positively selected. CDR3 in amino acids: CASSPQGENQPQHF. CDR3 in DNA: TGTGCCAGCAGCCCACAGGGAGAGAATCAGCCCCAGCATTTT.